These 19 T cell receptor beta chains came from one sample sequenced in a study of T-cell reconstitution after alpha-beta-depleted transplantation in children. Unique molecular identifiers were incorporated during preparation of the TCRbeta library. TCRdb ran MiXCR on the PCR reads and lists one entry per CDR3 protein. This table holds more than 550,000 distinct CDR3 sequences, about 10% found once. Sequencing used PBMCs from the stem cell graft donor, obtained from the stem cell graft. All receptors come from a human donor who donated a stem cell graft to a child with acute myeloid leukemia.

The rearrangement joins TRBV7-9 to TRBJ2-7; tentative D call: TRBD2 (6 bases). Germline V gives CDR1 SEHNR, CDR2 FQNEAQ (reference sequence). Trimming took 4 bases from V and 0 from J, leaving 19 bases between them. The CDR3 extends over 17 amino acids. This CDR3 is CASSSLGTRDSSYEQYF. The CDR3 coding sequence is TGTGCCAGCAGCTCCCTGGGGACCCGGGACTCCTCCTACGAGCAGTACTTC.

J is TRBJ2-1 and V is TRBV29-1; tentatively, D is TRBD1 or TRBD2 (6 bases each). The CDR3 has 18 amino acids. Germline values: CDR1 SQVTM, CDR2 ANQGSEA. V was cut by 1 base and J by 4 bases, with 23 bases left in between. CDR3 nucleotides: TGCAGCGTTGAAGTCCCCCTAGGGGGGACGTCTTTTTACAATGAGCAGTTCTTC. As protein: CSVEVPLGGTSFYNEQFF.

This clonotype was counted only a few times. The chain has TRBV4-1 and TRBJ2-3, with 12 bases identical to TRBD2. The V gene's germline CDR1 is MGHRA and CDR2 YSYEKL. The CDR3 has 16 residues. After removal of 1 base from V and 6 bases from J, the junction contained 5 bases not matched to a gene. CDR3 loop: CASSQGLAGAWDTQYF. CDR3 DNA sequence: TGCGCCAGCAGCCAAGGACTAGCGGGAGCTTGGGATACGCAGTATTTT.

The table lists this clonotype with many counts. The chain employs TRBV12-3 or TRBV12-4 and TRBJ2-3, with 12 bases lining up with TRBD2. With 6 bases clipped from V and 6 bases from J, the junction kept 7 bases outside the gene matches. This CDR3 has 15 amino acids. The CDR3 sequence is CASSPTSGSVDTQYF. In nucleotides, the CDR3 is TGTGCCAGCAGCCCGACTAGCGGGAGCGTTGATACGCAGTATTTT.

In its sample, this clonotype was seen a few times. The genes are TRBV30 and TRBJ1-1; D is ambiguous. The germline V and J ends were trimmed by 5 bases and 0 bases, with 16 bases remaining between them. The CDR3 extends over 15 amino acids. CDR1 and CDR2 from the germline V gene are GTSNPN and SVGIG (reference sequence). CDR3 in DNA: TGTGCCTGGGGGTCTTCGGTTCCCATGAACACTGAAGCTTTCTTT. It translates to CAWGSSVPMNTEAFF.

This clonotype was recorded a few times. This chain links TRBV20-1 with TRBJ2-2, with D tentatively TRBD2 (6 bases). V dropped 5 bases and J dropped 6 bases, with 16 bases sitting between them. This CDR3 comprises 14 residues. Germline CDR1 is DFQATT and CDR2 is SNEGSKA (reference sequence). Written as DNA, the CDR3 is TGCAGTGCTTATTCTGGGGGAGGTGCCGGGGAGCTGTTTTTT. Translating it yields CSAYSGGGAGELFF.

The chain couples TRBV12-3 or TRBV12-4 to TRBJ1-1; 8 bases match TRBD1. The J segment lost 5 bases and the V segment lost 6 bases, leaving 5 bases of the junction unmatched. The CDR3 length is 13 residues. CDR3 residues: CASSRNRGTEAFF. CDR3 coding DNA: TGTGCCAGCAGCAGAAACAGGGGGACTGAAGCTTTCTTT.

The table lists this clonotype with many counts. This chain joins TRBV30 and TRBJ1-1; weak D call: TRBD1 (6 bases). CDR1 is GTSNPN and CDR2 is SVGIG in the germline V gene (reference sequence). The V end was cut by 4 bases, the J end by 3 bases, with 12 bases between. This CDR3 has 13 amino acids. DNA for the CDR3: TGTGCCTGGAACAGGGAACGAGACACTGAAGCTTTCTTT. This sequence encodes CAWNRERDTEAFF.

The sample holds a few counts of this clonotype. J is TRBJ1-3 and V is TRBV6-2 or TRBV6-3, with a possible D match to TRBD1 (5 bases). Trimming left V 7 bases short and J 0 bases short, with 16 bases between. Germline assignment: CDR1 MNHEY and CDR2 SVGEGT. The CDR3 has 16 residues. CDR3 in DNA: TGTGCCAGCAACCCAGGACATCCGAGCTCTGGAAACACCATATATTTT. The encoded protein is CASNPGHPSSGNTIYF.

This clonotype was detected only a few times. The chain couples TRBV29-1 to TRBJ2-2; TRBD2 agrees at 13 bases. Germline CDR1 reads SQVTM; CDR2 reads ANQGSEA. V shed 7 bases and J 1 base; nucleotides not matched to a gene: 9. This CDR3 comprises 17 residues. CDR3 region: CSGLLAGGLGNTGELFF. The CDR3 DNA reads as TGCAGCGGCCTACTAGCGGGAGGGCTAGGGAACACCGGGGAGCTGTTTTTT.

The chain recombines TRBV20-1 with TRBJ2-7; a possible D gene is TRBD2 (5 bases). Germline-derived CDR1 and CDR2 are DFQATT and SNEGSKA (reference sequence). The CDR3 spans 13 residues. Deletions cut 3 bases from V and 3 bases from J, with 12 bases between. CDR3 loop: CSASRPEGYEQYF. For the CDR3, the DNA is TGCAGTGCTAGTCGCCCAGAGGGCTACGAGCAGTACTTC.

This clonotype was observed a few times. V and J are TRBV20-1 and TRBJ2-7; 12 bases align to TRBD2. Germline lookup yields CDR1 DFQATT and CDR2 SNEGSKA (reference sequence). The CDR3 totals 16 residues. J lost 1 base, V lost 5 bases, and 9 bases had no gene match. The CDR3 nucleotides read TGCAGTGCTGGGGTGGGGACTAGCGGGCTTTCCTACGAGCAGTACTTC. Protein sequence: CSAGVGTSGLSYEQYF.

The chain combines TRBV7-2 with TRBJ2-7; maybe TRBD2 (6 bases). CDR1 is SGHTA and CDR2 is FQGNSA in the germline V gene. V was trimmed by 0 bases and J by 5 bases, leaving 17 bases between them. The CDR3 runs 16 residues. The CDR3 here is CASSLAGTGGRNEQYF. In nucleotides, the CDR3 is TGTGCCAGCAGCTTAGCCGGCACCGGGGGAAGGAACGAGCAGTACTTC.

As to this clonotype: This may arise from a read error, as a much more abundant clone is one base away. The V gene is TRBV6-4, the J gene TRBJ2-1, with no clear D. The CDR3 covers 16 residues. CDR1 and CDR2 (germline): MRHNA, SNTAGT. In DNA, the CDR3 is TGTGCCAGCAGTGACAAATTTGAAGGGCTATACAGTGAGCAGTTCTTC. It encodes CASSDKFEGLYSEQFF.

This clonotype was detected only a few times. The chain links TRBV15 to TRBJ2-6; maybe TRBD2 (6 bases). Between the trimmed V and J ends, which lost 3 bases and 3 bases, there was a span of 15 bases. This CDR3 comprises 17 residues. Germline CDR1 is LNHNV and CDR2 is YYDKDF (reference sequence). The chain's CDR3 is CATSRFPLASGANVLTF. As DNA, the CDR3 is TGTGCCACCAGCAGGTTCCCACTAGCAAGTGGGGCCAACGTCCTGACTTTC.

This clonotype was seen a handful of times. CDR3 DNA sequence: TGCAGTGCTAGAGTCCGGACAGGGGGCGCCTACAATGAGCAGTTCTTC. Its protein is CSARVRTGGAYNEQFF. This rearrangement joins TRBV20-1 to TRBJ2-1; 11 bases map to TRBD1. Germline CDR1 reads DFQATT; CDR2 reads SNEGSKA (reference sequence). V shed 1 base and J 2 bases; nucleotides not matched to a gene: 4. The CDR3 has 16 residues.

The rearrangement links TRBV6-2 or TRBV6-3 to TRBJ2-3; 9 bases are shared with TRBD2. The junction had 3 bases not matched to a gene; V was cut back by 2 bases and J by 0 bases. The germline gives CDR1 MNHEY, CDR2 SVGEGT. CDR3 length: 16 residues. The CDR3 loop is CASSYGTSQSTDTQYF. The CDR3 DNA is TGTGCCAGCAGTTACGGGACTAGCCAGAGCACAGATACGCAGTATTTT.

The CDR3 spells CASSTHRGSSYEQYF. As DNA, the CDR3 is TGTGCCAGCAGCACACACAGGGGAAGCTCCTACGAGCAGTACTTC. The chain employs TRBV7-2 and TRBJ2-7, with 7 bases identical to TRBD1. J lost 0 bases, V lost 5 bases, and 7 bases had no gene match. Germline V gives CDR1 SGHTA, CDR2 FQGNSA. The CDR3 covers 15 residues. Full variable domain (rest looked up from reference TRBV7-2 and TRBJ2-7): GAGVSQSPSNKVTEKGKDVELRCDPISGHTALYWYRQSLGQGLEFLIYFQGNSAPDKSGLPSDRFSAERTGGSVSTLTIQRTQQEDSAVYLCASSTHRGSSYEQYFGPGTRLTVT.

CDR3 DNA sequence: TGTGCCAGCAGTGGACGGGGACAGGGGGGTTTGCACGAGCAGTTCTTC. This translates into CASSGRGQGGLHEQFF. The chain has TRBV28 and TRBJ2-1; 11 positions match TRBD1. Germline-derived CDR1 and CDR2 are MDHEN and SYDVKM. CDR3 length: 16 amino acids. Trimming removed 5 bases from V and 10 bases from J; junction bases left unmatched: 13.